This TCR beta chain was sequenced in a study of blood T cell repertoires in COVID-19. Background on the study: Samples representing acute and convalescent COVID-19 were sourced from the United States, Italy and Spain. PBMCs, B-cell-depleted T cells, or T cells were the source of the cDNA or gDNA that made up the material.

The junction had 8 bases not matched to a gene; V was cut back by 4 bases and J by 5 bases. The germline V gene encodes CDR1 SNHLY and CDR2 FYNNEI. There are 15 residues in the CDR3. The assay was immunoSEQ multiplex PCR, and TCRdb's table has in-frame clones only and misses some. This repertoire shows fewer than 200,000 clones, just under 85% found once; its top ten account for about 8.8%. The V and J genes are TRBV2 and TRBJ2-1; 7 positions agree with TRBD2. The sequence was obtained from an elderly woman with COVID-19, enrolled during active disease. Source material: peripheral blood. The CDR3 sequence: CASSVSSGEDNEQFF. CDR3 in DNA: TGTGCCAGCAGTGTCTCTAGCGGAGAGGACAATGAGCAGTTCTTC.